The 25 T cell receptor beta chains in this list originate from one sample, sequenced in a study of cytomegalovirus exposure and HLA in healthy donors. A multiplex PCR was run with 60 Vbeta primers and 13 Jbeta primers. Assay: immunoSEQ multiplex PCR; the TCRdb copy retains only in-frame clones and omits some. This sample's clone table lists 70,000 to 90,000 clones. The sequenced sample was PBMCs. The receptors derive from a man younger than 30 in good health and CMV-seropositive.

V usage is TRBV9 and J usage is TRBJ1-6, with 7 bases identical to TRBD1. Germline V CDR1 and CDR2: SGDLS, YYNGEE. CDR3 length: 15 amino acids. V lost 4 bases and J lost 6; bases outside the gene matches: 7. In nucleotides, the CDR3 is TGTGCCAGCAGCCCGTCCGGGACAGTTAATTCACCCCTCCACTTT. This sequence encodes CASSPSGTVNSPLHF.

The rearrangement uses TRBV18 and TRBJ1-1; TRBD1 is a possible D gene (6 bases). The CDR3 runs to 14 residues. Trimming left V 1 base short and J 10 bases short, with 16 bases between. The V gene's germline CDR1 is KGHSH and CDR2 LQKENI. In DNA form, the CDR3 reads TGTGCCAGCTCACCACAGGGGGGGACGTTGGGAGCTTTCTTT. Translation: CASSPQGGTLGAFF. The full variable domain, with the rest looked up from reference TRBV18 and TRBJ1-1, is NAGVMQNPRHLVRRRGQEARLRCSPMKGHSHVYWYRQLPEEGLKFMVYLQKENIIDESGMPKERFSAEFPKEGPSILRIQQVVRGDSAAYFCASSPQGGTLGAFFGQGTRLTVV.

The V gene is TRBV18, the J gene TRBJ2-7, with 9 bases matching TRBD2. Germline V gives CDR1 KGHSH, CDR2 LQKENI. The CDR3 contains 14 residues. V dropped 5 bases and J dropped 4; count of bases not matched to a gene: 6. This CDR3 reads CASSGIAGAYEQYF. The CDR3 coding sequence is TGTGCCAGCTCAGGGATAGCGGGAGCATACGAGCAGTACTTC.

The V call is TRBV29-1, the J call TRBJ1-1, with 8 nucleotides matching TRBD1. The CDR3 loop spans 11 amino acids. CDR1 is SQVTM and CDR2 is ANQGSEA in the germline V gene. V shed 6 bases, J shed 8 bases, and the junction held 5 bases outside the gene matches. The CDR3 sequence: CSVDPGGEAFF. CDR3 nucleotide sequence: TGCAGCGTGGACCCAGGGGGCGAAGCTTTCTTT. Complete variable domain (other parts from reference TRBV29-1 and TRBJ1-1): SAVISQKPSRDICQRGTSLTIQCQVDSQVTMMFWYRQQPGQSLTLIATANQGSEATYESGFVIDKFPISRPNLTFSTLTVSNMSPEDSSIYLCSVDPGGEAFFGQGTRLTVV.

The chain links TRBV29-1 to TRBJ1-3; 7 bases line up with TRBD1. The CDR3 is 15 amino acids. Germline V gene sequence: CDR1 SQVTM, CDR2 ANQGSEA. V trimming: 4 bases; J trimming: 0 bases; junction bases outside the gene matches: 6. CDR3 protein: CSVVTGSNSGNTIYF. The CDR3 coding sequence is TGCAGCGTTGTGACAGGGTCGAACTCTGGAAACACCATATATTTT.

The V and J genes are TRBV5-4 and TRBJ2-7; D is perhaps TRBD2 (5 bases). The CDR3 sequence is 13 residues long. CDR1 and CDR2 (germline): SGHNT, YYREEE (reference sequence). Trimming left V 2 bases short and J 2 bases short, with 8 bases between. CDR3 DNA sequence: TGTGCCAGCAGCTTCGGGGATGCCTACGAGCAGTACTTC. Protein sequence: CASSFGDAYEQYF.

The V gene is TRBV11-3, the J gene TRBJ2-2, with 8 bases lining up with TRBD1. The CDR3 has 16 amino acids. The junction had 6 bases not matched to a gene; V was cut back by 0 bases and J by 6 bases. Germline CDR1 and CDR2: SGHNT and YENEEA. In DNA form, the CDR3 reads TGTGCCAGCAGCTTAGAGCAGGGGGCATTACCCGGGGAGCTGTTTTTT. Its protein is CASSLEQGALPGELFF. The variable domain in full, completed from reference TRBV11-3 and TRBJ2-2, reads EAGVVQSPRYKIIEKKQPVAFWCNPISGHNTLYWYLQNLGQGPELLIRYENEEAVDDSQLPKDRFSAERLKGVDSTLKIQPAELGDSAVYLCASSLEQGALPGELFFGEGSRLTVL.

This chain connects TRBV15 to TRBJ1-6; possibly TRBD1 for D (5 bases). This CDR3 has 14 amino acids. Looked up from germline, CDR1 is LNHNV and CDR2 is YYDKDF (reference sequence). V was clipped by 6 bases and J by 1 base, with 7 bases between them. CDR3 DNA sequence: TGTGCCACCAGGGGGGGGTCCTATAATTCACCCCTCCACTTT. Amino acid sequence: CATRGGSYNSPLHF.

The chain joins TRBV7-9 to TRBJ2-7; 7 bases agree with TRBD2. The CDR3 contains 17 residues. Trimming took 4 bases from V and 9 from J; bases not matched to a gene: 21. Germline V gene sequence: CDR1 SEHNR, CDR2 FQNEAQ (reference sequence). CDR3 region: CASSSPPAQRDDGRQYF. CDR3 sequence (DNA): TGTGCCAGCAGCTCCCCCCCGGCCCAGCGGGATGACGGCAGGCAGTACTTC.

This chain joins TRBV7-3 and TRBJ2-3; 10 bases map to TRBD1. V lost 3 bases and J lost 2; bases outside the gene matches: 11. The CDR3 length is 18 residues. CDR1 is SGHTA, CDR2 FQGTGA, per germline. The CDR3 region is CASSLGGPGQGYTDTQYF. CDR3 DNA: TGTGCCAGCAGCTTGGGTGGACCGGGACAGGGGTACACAGATACGCAGTATTTT.

This chain connects TRBV10-2 to TRBJ2-7, with 9 bases matching TRBD1. Looked up from germline, CDR1 is WSHSY and CDR2 is SAAADI. After removal of 8 bases from V and 2 bases from J, the junction contained 4 bases not matched to a gene. This CDR3 is 13 amino acids long. The CDR3: CASSGTGTYEQYF. CDR3 coding DNA: TGCGCCAGCTCAGGGACAGGGACCTACGAGCAGTACTTC.

V and J are TRBV10-3 and TRBJ2-1, with 8 bases fitting TRBD2. V dropped 6 bases and J dropped 5; count of bases not matched to a gene: 6. The CDR3 covers 14 residues. Germline CDR1 ENHRY, CDR2 SYGVKD. The CDR3 loop reads CAISDSGGDNEQFF. The CDR3 DNA reads TGTGCCATCAGCGACTCGGGAGGGGACAATGAGCAGTTCTTC.

The chain is built from TRBV28 and TRBJ2-2; possibly TRBD1 for D (6 bases). V lost 5 bases and J lost 5, with 9 bases in between. The CDR3 has 13 amino acids. Germline CDR1 and CDR2: MDHEN and SYDVKM. CDR3 protein: CASSPTGTGELFF. DNA for the CDR3: TGTGCCAGCAGTCCAACAGGGACCGGGGAGCTGTTTTTT.

The genes are TRBV28 and TRBJ1-5; a possible D gene is TRBD1 (5 bases). The CDR3 length is 18 residues. The V end was cut by 3 bases, the J end by 1 base, with 19 bases between. Germline CDR1 and CDR2: MDHEN and SYDVKM. The CDR3 protein is CASSLGGVIGISNQPQHF. For the CDR3, the DNA is TGTGCCAGCAGTTTGGGGGGGGTCATAGGGATAAGCAATCAGCCCCAGCATTTT.

The chain combines TRBV19 with TRBJ2-3, with 7 bases identical to TRBD2. The ends lost 6 bases at V and 5 bases at J; junction bases unmatched: 8. CDR1 LNHDA and CDR2 SQIVND come from the germline V gene (reference sequence). The CDR3 loop spans 14 amino acids. The CDR3 coding sequence is TGTGCCAGTAGCCGGACTAGGCTTAAAGATACGCAGTATTTT. The encoded protein is CASSRTRLKDTQYF. The full variable domain, its missing parts supplied by reference TRBV19 and TRBJ2-3, is DGGITQSPKYLFRKEGQNVTLSCEQNLNHDAMYWYRQDPGQGLRLIYYSQIVNDFQKGDIAEGYSVSREKKESFPLTVTSAQKNPTAFYLCASSRTRLKDTQYFGPGTRLTVL.

The genes are TRBV19 and TRBJ2-2; 11 nucleotides match TRBD2. Germline lookup yields CDR1 LNHDA and CDR2 SQIVND (reference sequence). This CDR3 region has 16 residues. The V segment lost 7 bases and the J segment 3 bases; nucleotides outside the gene matches: 7. This CDR3 is CASNTSGSYDTGELFF. Here the CDR3 DNA reads TGTGCCAGTAATACTAGCGGGAGTTACGACACCGGGGAGCTGTTTTTT.

This rearrangement joins TRBV7-9 to TRBJ2-1; 10 positions match TRBD1. The CDR3 covers 18 residues. Per the germline V gene, CDR1 is SEHNR and CDR2 is FQNEAQ (reference sequence). With 4 bases clipped from V and 3 bases from J, the junction kept 12 bases outside the gene matches. DNA of the CDR3: TGTGCCAGCAGCTCGCCGGGACAGGGGAAGGGCGTCTACAATGAGCAGTTCTTC. It encodes CASSSPGQGKGVYNEQFF.

The chain links TRBV28 to TRBJ2-7; D uncertain. CDR3 size: 11 residues. Per the germline V gene, CDR1 is MDHEN and CDR2 is SYDVKM. The ends were cut back, 8 bases at V and 3 bases at J, with 8 bases in the middle. The CDR3 protein is CASRLDYEQYF. DNA for the CDR3: TGTGCCAGCCGCTTAGACTACGAGCAGTACTTC.

The chain couples TRBV5-6 to TRBJ1-2; TRBD1 matches at 7 bases. Trimming at V came to 4 bases and at J to 2 bases, leaving 5 bases not matched to a gene. Looked up from germline, CDR1 is SGHDT and CDR2 is YYEEEE. The CDR3 sequence is 14 residues long. The CDR3: CASSPGTVNYGYTF. The CDR3 DNA sequence: TGTGCCAGCAGCCCCGGGACAGTAAACTATGGCTACACCTTC.

The V call is TRBV9, the J call TRBJ2-1; TRBD2 is a possible D gene (7 bases). Germline V gene lookup returns CDR1 SGDLS and CDR2 YYNGEE. This CDR3 region has 14 residues. Trimming shortened V by 7 bases and J by 9 bases, and 20 bases separated the two germline ends. The CDR3 bases are TGTGCCAGCGGGTTGGTGGGGGGGGCTCGTGAGCAGTTCTTC. Translation gives CASGLVGGAREQFF.

The J gene is TRBJ2-1, the V gene TRBV5-1, with 7 bases that match TRBD1. CDR1 is SGHRS, CDR2 YFSETQ, per germline. This CDR3 spans 13 amino acids. V shed 9 bases and J 12 bases; nucleotides not matched to a gene: 15. In nucleotides, the CDR3 is TGCGCCACCGGTCCGGGACAGTCGGAAGGGCAGTTCTTC. This translates into CATGPGQSEGQFF.

The chain links TRBV19 to TRBJ1-4; a weak D match, TRBD1 (6 bases). Germline loops: CDR1 LNHDA, CDR2 SQIVND (reference sequence). The CDR3 is 15 amino acids. Trimming pared 5 bases from V and 4 bases from J, leaving 14 bases between. The CDR3 nucleotides read TGTGCCAGTAGTTCCCCCAGGGGAAATAATGAAAAACTGTTTTTT. Protein product: CASSSPRGNNEKLFF.

On this clone itself: The same CDR3 also results from other DNA sequences found in this sample. The J gene is TRBJ2-2, the V gene TRBV5-1; TRBD2 aligns across 14 bases. The length of the CDR3 is 17 residues. The germline V gene has CDR1 SGHRS and CDR2 YFSETQ. V was pared by 0 bases and J by 7 bases, with 5 bases of the junction left unmatched. The CDR3 sequence: CASSLGGLAGAGGELFF. DNA for the CDR3: TGCGCCAGCAGCTTGGGGGGACTAGCGGGAGCCGGCGGGGAGCTGTTTTTT.

The gene calls are TRBV19 and TRBJ1-6; D is ambiguous. Trimming removed 8 bases from V and 7 bases from J, with 15 bases in between. Germline V gene sequence: CDR1 LNHDA, CDR2 SQIVND (reference sequence). The CDR3 totals 14 residues. CDR3 residues: CASDLTGLNSPLHF. The CDR3 DNA reads as TGTGCCAGTGATTTGACCGGGTTGAATTCACCCCTCCACTTT.

This chain connects TRBV28 to TRBJ1-6; weak D call: TRBD1 (6 bases). Trimming took off 6 bases at V and 11 bases at J, with 17 bases between the two ends. This CDR3 region has 14 residues. CDR1 MDHEN and CDR2 SYDVKM come from the germline V gene. DNA for the CDR3: TGTGCCAGCAGAGGTATTCAGGGGCAGCCACCCCTCCACTTT. Amino acids: CASRGIQGQPPLHF.